This T cell receptor beta chain was found in a study of T cell responses to AZD1222 COVID-19 vaccine. The V end lost 7 bases, the J end lost 1 base, and 7 bases lay between the germline ends. The CDR3 sequence is 12 residues long. Germline values: CDR1 SNHLY, CDR2 FYNNEI. Only in-frame clones appear in the TCRdb table, and some are missing; sequencing was by immunoSEQ multiplex PCR. The data show some 150,000 clones, roughly nine tenths seen once. The material sequenced was peripheral blood, taken after recovery from COVID-19. The chain is built from TRBV2 and TRBJ1-2; a weak D match, TRBD1 (5 bases). The source of this sequence is an adult who had recovered from COVID-19. This CDR3 is CASMTVNYGYTF. Written as DNA, the CDR3 is TGTGCCAGCATGACAGTTAACTATGGCTACACCTTC.